These 11 T cell receptor beta chains were all obtained from the same sample, sequenced in a study of graft-versus-host responses after intestinal transplantation (dated by TCRdb to the early 2020s). Library generation was performed with the immunoSEQ multiplex PCR assay. Not all clones reach the TCRdb copy of this immuneACCESS table, which keeps in-frame sequences only. Checked studies attribute under half of the gap to unresolved V genes and leave the rest unexplained. Recorded for this sample are approximately 97,000 clones; roughly 92% of them occurred a single time. The ten largest clones add up to around 0.07% of the sample. No antigen is known for these receptors. What the time point label conveys for this sample: cells obtained before transplantation from donor or recipient. The material was unstimulated CD8+ T cells sorted from spleen or lymph node cells, obtained before transplant. These receptors all come from a human donor who was the organ donor for an intestinal transplant.

This chain joins TRBV30 and TRBJ2-7; 8 bases are a match to TRBD1. V shed 0 bases, J shed 4 bases, and the junction held 8 bases outside the gene matches. The CDR3 is made up of 15 amino acids. Per the germline V gene, CDR1 is GTSNPN and CDR2 is SVGIG (reference sequence). CDR3 sequence (DNA): TGTGCCTGGAGTGTCTTCGGGACAGGCTTGTACGAGCAGTACTTC. It is translated as CAWSVFGTGLYEQYF.

V and J are TRBV30 and TRBJ2-2; unclear D gene. Trimming stripped 6 bases from V and 1 base from J, with 6 bases between. The CDR3 is 12 residues long. Germline CDR1 and CDR2: GTSNPN and SVGIG (reference sequence). This chain's CDR3 is CACPGNTGELFF. CDR3 coding DNA: TGTGCCTGTCCAGGGAACACCGGGGAGCTGTTTTTT. The full variable domain, its missing parts supplied by reference TRBV30 and TRBJ2-2, is SQTIHQWPATLVQPVGSPLSLECTVEGTSNPNLYWYRQAAGRGLQLLFYSVGIGQISSEVPQNLSASRPQDRQFILSSKKLLLSDSGFYLCACPGNTGELFFGEGSRLTVL.

The rearrangement joins TRBV5-1 to TRBJ1-1; no definite D call. Between the trimmed V and J ends, which lost 1 base and 8 bases, there was a span of 9 bases. The CDR3 has 12 residues. Germline V lookup: CDR1 SGHRS, CDR2 YFSETQ. The chain's CDR3 is CASSLNPGEAFF. CDR3 in DNA: TGCGCCAGCAGCTTGAATCCAGGCGAAGCTTTCTTT. The entire variable domain, with the rest obtained from reference TRBV5-1 and TRBJ1-1, is as follows: KAGVTQTPRYLIKTRGQQVTLSCSPISGHRSVSWYQQTPGQGLQFLFEYFSETQRNKGNFPGRFSGRQFSNSRSEMNVSTLELGDSALYLCASSLNPGEAFFGQGTRLTVV.

The CDR3 sequence: CASSSGLAAYNEQFF. The CDR3 region has the DNA TGTGCCAGCAGTTCGGGACTAGCGGCCTACAATGAGCAGTTCTTC. The chain uses TRBV27 and TRBJ2-1; TRBD2 matches at 11 bases. CDR3 length: 15 residues. Germline CDR1 is MNHEY and CDR2 is SMNVEV (reference sequence). The junction had 1 base not matched to a gene; V was cut back by 4 bases and J by 2 bases.

The chain joins TRBV7-9 to TRBJ1-1, with D unresolved. The CDR3 length is 15 residues. V lost 5 bases and J lost 1, with 14 bases in between. CDR1 is SEHNR and CDR2 is FQNEAQ in the germline V gene (reference sequence). The CDR3 spells CASSRDGVGNTEAFF. CDR3 coding DNA: TGTGCCAGCAGCCGCGACGGGGTTGGGAACACTGAAGCTTTCTTT.

The J gene is TRBJ1-2, the V gene TRBV29-1; TRBD1 is a possible D gene (5 bases). CDR3 length: 13 residues. Germline assignment: CDR1 SQVTM and CDR2 ANQGSEA. Deletions cut 3 bases from V and 6 bases from J, with 14 bases between. Here the CDR3 reads CSVDQGEGNGYTF. The CDR3 bases are TGCAGCGTTGATCAAGGGGAGGGGAATGGCTACACCTTC. Full variable domain (outside the CDR3, taken from reference TRBV29-1 and TRBJ1-2): SAVISQKPSRDICQRGTSLTIQCQVDSQVTMMFWYRQQPGQSLTLIATANQGSEATYESGFVIDKFPISRPNLTFSTLTVSNMSPEDSSIYLCSVDQGEGNGYTFGSGTRLTVV.

The gene calls are TRBV14 and TRBJ1-2; D perhaps matches TRBD1 (6 bases). CDR1 and CDR2 (germline): SGHDN, FVKESK. V lost 0 bases and J lost 6, with 14 bases in between. The CDR3 loop spans 15 amino acids. CDR3 residues: CASSQDARGPNGYTF. In nucleotides, the CDR3 is TGTGCCAGCAGCCAAGATGCCAGGGGACCTAATGGCTACACCTTC.

The CDR3 nucleotides are TGTGCCAGCAGTGAGACCCCCGGGACAGGGGAGGCCGGGGAGCTGTTTTTT. It codes for CASSETPGTGEAGELFF. The genes are TRBV25-1 and TRBJ2-2; 10 bases are shared with TRBD1. This CDR3 is 17 amino acids long. The germline V gene has CDR1 MGHDK and CDR2 SYGVNS. Unmatched junction bases numbered 10, after V lost 3 bases and J lost 6 bases.

CDR3 amino acids: CASSLIASGIPNLNTGELFF. The CDR3 DNA sequence: TGTGCCAGCAGCTTAATCGCTAGCGGGATCCCAAACCTTAACACCGGGGAGCTGTTTTTT. The chain links TRBV13 to TRBJ2-2; TRBD2 matches 9 bases. V lost 2 bases, J lost 2 bases, and 15 bases stayed unmatched. In germline, CDR1 is PRHDT, CDR2 FYEKMQ (reference sequence). The CDR3 runs 20 residues.

The rearrangement joins TRBV6-1 to TRBJ1-2; maybe TRBD1 (5 bases). Between the trimmed V and J ends, which lost 2 bases and 9 bases, there was a span of 16 bases. The CDR3 totals 14 residues. Germline lookup yields CDR1 MNHNS and CDR2 SASEGT. The CDR3 DNA follows: TGTGCCAGCAGTGAAAGGATAACAGGAACTCGCTACACCTTC. Its protein is CASSERITGTRYTF.

The CDR3 spells CASSLGPSGDPEQFF. In nucleotides, the CDR3 is TGTGCCAGCAGCTTGGGGCCTAGCGGCGATCCAGAGCAGTTCTTC. The chain joins TRBV7-3 to TRBJ2-1; 7 bases are a match to TRBD2. This CDR3 comprises 15 residues. Germline values: CDR1 SGHTA, CDR2 FQGTGA. Trimming took 3 bases from V and 10 from J; bases not matched to a gene: 12.